Shown below are 5 T cell receptor beta chains from a single sample sequenced in a study of PD-1 blockade in classical Hodgkin lymphoma. TCRdb keeps only in-frame clones here, not all; method: immunoSEQ multiplex PCR. The sample holds about 93,000 clones, just under 80% seen once. Time point: cycle 4 day 1 (C4D1), after around six weeks of nivolumab. All patients experienced relapse after autologous stem cell transplantation, and brentuximab vedotin exposure was variable. The starting material was peripheral blood mononuclear cells (PBMCs), obtained before the fourth cycle of nivolumab. These receptors came from a human donor with classical Hodgkin lymphoma.

The chain uses TRBV19 and TRBJ2-7; TRBD2 matches 7 bases. The CDR3 totals 13 residues. The V and J ends lost 3 bases and 7 bases, in that order; junction bases with no gene match: 6. Germline V lookup: CDR1 LNHDA, CDR2 SQIVND (reference sequence). CDR3 nucleotide sequence: TGTGCCAGTAGTATTTCCCGCGGGGGTGAGCAGTACTTC. It codes for CASSISRGGEQYF.

This clone was observed at least ten times. The chain combines TRBV5-1 with TRBJ1-1, with a possible D match to TRBD1 (6 bases). Germline V gene sequence: CDR1 SGHRS, CDR2 YFSETQ. The CDR3 extends over 15 amino acids. Trimming took off 5 bases at V and 1 base at J, with 15 bases between the two ends. The CDR3 sequence is CASRLGGTRNTEAFF. CDR3 in DNA: TGCGCCAGCAGGCTTGGAGGGACAAGGAACACTGAAGCTTTCTTT.

The chain is built from TRBV7-2 and TRBJ1-2; D gene unclear. Trimming removed 1 base at V and 2 bases at J, with 11 bases between. The CDR3 is 15 residues long. CDR1 is SGHTA, CDR2 FQGNSA, per germline. CDR3 region: CASSLVGGINYGYTF. CDR3 nucleotide sequence: TGTGCCAGCAGCTTAGTTGGCGGAATAAACTATGGCTACACCTTC.

The gene calls are TRBV23-1 and TRBJ2-2; D possibly corresponds to TRBD2 (5 bases). TRBV23-1 is an ORF, with its function uncertain. V shed 7 bases and J shed 4 bases, with 13 bases lying between them. The CDR3 loop spans 14 amino acids. Here the CDR3 reads CASTPRVITGELFF. CDR3 nucleotide sequence: TGCGCCAGCACCCCGCGGGTCATCACCGGGGAGCTGTTTTTT.

CDR3 bases: TGTGCCAGCAGCTTAGGAGTAGGGCCGGGGTCACCCCTCCACTTT. Residues: CASSLGVGPGSPLHF. The chain uses TRBV11-2 and TRBJ1-6; D ambiguous. The CDR3 sequence is 15 residues long. V was cut by 1 base and J by 10 bases, with 14 bases left in between. The germline CDR1 and CDR2 sequences are SGHAT and FQNNGV.